The rows below give T cell receptor beta chains drawn from one sample of a study of spatial heterogeneity in lung cancer. MiXCR, run by TCRdb on the 5' RACE reads, gives a single entry per CDR3 protein. The top ten clones hold 21% of a sample with about 100,000 distinct CDR3 sequences, roughly 4.5% of them seen once. This sample comprised lung tumor tissue, obtained at surgery. The receptors originated from a male donor with early-stage non-small cell lung cancer. The CDR3 runs from the conserved cysteine through the conserved F or W. D genes are given only for firm matches. Clone size is given for some rows only: seen once, a few or many times, or a class if the clone is expanded.

D gene,J gene,V gene,clone size,CDR3 DNA,CDR3 protein
.,TRBJ2-4,TRBV27,many,TGTGCCAGCAGTTATTCCGGGGACCAAACTCAGTACTTC,CASSYSGDQTQYF
.,TRBJ2-3,TRBV28,many,TGTGCCAGCAGGCCCCCGGGAGTACGAAATACGCAGTATTTT,CASRPPGVRNTQYF
.,TRBJ1-3,TRBV27,many,TGTGCCAGCAAGGCGGGGGTTTCAGGAAACACCATATATTTT,CASKAGVSGNTIYF
TRBD2,TRBJ2-5,TRBV27,many,TGTGCCAGCAGTTTCGACGGGGGGTTGGCCCAGTACTTC,CASSFDGGLAQYF
.,TRBJ1-5,TRBV12-3/TRBV12-4,many,TGTGCCAGCAAAGGTGGGGGTCAGCCCCAGCATTTT,CASKGGGQPQHF
TRBD2,TRBJ2-5,TRBV5-1,many,TGCGCCAGCAGCTCCGGACTAGCGGGAGGATTTGAGACCCAGTACTTC,CASSSGLAGGFETQYF
.,TRBJ1-1,TRBV5-1,many,TGCGCCAGCAACGAAGTTGGGGGGTACGAAGCTTTCTTT,CASNEVGGYEAFF
TRBD1,TRBJ1-2,TRBV28,few,TGTGCCAGCCGGGACAGGGGGGACTATGGCTACACCTTC,CASRDRGDYGYTF
.,TRBJ1-1,TRBV3-1,many,TGTGCCAGCAGCCAAGTCATTTCTAGGGGCAACACTGAAGCTTTCTTT,CASSQVISRGNTEAFF
.,TRBJ2-2,TRBV11-2,many,TGTGCCAGCAGCTTAAACAGGTGGAGGGGCGGTACCGGGGAGCTGTTTTTT,CASSLNRWRGGTGELFF
.,TRBJ2-7,TRBV2,.,TGTGCCAGCAGTGGACAGGCTACCTACGAGCAGTACTTC,CASSGQATYEQYF
.,TRBJ2-7,TRBV4-1,.,TGCGCCAGCAGCCAAGTCGGACACCCCTACGAGCAGTACTTC,CASSQVGHPYEQYF
.,TRBJ2-2,TRBV4-1,.,TGCGCCAGCAGCCAAGTCGCTTCGAACACCGGGGAGCTGTTTTTT,CASSQVASNTGELFF
.,TRBJ1-2,TRBV18,.,TGTGCCAGCTCACCACGGGCTAACTATGGCTACACCTTC,CASSPRANYGYTF
.,TRBJ1-2,TRBV28,many,TGTGCCAGCACTGTACCCCCGGGCACCTATGGCTACACCTTC,CASTVPPGTYGYTF
.,TRBJ2-1,TRBV12-3/TRBV12-4,many,TGTGCCATCTTAGACAAATCCTACAATGAGCAGTTCTTC,CAILDKSYNEQFF
TRBD2,TRBJ2-5,TRBV12-3/TRBV12-4,.,TGTGCCAGCAGCGGAGCGGGGGGAGAGACCCAGTACTTC,CASSGAGGETQYF
.,TRBJ1-1,TRBV5-4,many,TGTGCCAGCAGCTTGGATGCGGCCCGTGGGGGGACTGAAGCTTTCTTT,CASSLDAARGGTEAFF
TRBD2,TRBJ2-7,TRBV7-9,many,TGTGCCAGCAGCTTAGTCCCTGCTAGCGGGGGGATTTACGAGCAGTACTTC,CASSLVPASGGIYEQYF
TRBD1,TRBJ2-2,TRBV7-9,many,TGTGCCAGCAGCCCAGGGACAGGTCGCACCGGGGAGCTGTTTTTT,CASSPGTGRTGELFF